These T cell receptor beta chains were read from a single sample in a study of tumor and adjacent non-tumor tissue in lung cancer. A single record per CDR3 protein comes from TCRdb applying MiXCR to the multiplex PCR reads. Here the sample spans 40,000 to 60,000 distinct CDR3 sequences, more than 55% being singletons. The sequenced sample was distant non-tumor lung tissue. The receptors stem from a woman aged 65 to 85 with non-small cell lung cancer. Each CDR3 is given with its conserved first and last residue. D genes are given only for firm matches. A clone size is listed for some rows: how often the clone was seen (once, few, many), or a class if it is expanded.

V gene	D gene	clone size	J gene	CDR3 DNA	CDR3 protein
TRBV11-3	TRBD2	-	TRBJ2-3	TGTGCCAGAAGCTTAGTTGGACTAGCGGGATATACGCAGTATTTT	CARSLVGLAGYTQYF
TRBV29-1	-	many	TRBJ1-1	TGCAGCGTTGACGGACACCTTTTCACTGAAGCTTTCTTT	CSVDGHLFTEAFF
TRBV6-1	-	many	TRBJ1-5	TGTGCCAGCAGCCTCCAGGGTCATCAGCCCCAGCATTTT	CASSLQGHQPQHF
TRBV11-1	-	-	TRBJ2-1	TGCGCCGGCAGCTTAGCCCTTGCGGGCCTGTACAATGAGCAGTTCTTC	CAGSLALAGLYNEQFF
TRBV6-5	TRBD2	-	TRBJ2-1	TGTGCCAGCACAGCTAGCGGGAGTCAGTACAATGAGCAGTTCTTC	CASTASGSQYNEQFF
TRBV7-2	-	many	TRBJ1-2	TGTGCCAGCAGCTTAGCGGGGATGACTAACTATGGCTACACCTTC	CASSLAGMTNYGYTF
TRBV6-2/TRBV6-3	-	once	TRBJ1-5	TGTGCCAGCGGGATGGACAGTCATCAACCCCGGCATTTT	CASGMDSHQPRHF
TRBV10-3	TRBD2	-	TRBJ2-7	TGTGCCATCAGTGAGGGGACTAGCTGTTCCTATGAGCAATACTTC	CAISEGTSCSYEQYF
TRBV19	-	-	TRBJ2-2	TGTGCCAGTATCGGGACCCATGGGAACACCGGGGAGCTGTTTTTT	CASIGTHGNTGELFF
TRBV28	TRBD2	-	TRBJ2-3	TGTGCCAGTCGGGGGGGTATTAAGCCAGTTACGCAGTATTTT	CASRGGIKPVTQYF
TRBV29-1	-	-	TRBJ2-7	TGCAGCATTGAAGATCTTCGAGGGCCCCTCTCCTATGAGCAGTACTTC	CSIEDLRGPLSYEQYF
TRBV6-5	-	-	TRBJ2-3	TGTGCCAGCAATTACTCGTTTATGGACACAAATACGCAGTATTTT	CASNYSFMDTNTQYF
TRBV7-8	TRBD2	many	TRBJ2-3	TGTGCCAGCAGCTCAGACGCAGCGGGAGTAACAGATACGCAGTATTTT	CASSSDAAGVTDTQYF
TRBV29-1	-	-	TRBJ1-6	TGCAGCGTCGAGGGCAGATATAATTCACCCCTCCACTTT	CSVEGRYNSPLHF
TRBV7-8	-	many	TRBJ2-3	TGTGCCAGCAGTTACCCCCGAGATGGTACACACAGCACAGATACGCAGTATTTT	CASSYPRDGTHSTDTQYF
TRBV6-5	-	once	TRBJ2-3	TGTGCCAGCAGAGTCGATTCCAATCGGCCCCAGTATTTT	CASRVDSNRPQYF
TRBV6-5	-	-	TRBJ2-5	TGTGCTAGCGTGAGGGCCGAGACCCAGTACTTC	CASVRAETQYF
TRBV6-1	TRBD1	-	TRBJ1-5	TGTACCAGCAACGCAGGGGGCAGGGGTCAGCCCCACCATTTT	CTSNAGGRGQPHHF
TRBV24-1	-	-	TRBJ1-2	TGTGCCACCAGTGATTCCCTCCGCGGCAACTATGGCTACACTTTC	CATSDSLRGNYGYTF
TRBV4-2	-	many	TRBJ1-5	TGTGCCAGCAGCCAAGATCTTCAGGGAGGTTGGCAGCCCCAGCATTTT	CASSQDLQGGWQPQHF
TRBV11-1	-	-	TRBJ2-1	TGTGCAAGCTGTTACCATTCCCGGGGTGAGCAGTTCTTC	CASCYHSRGEQFF
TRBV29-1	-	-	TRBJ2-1	TGCAGCGTGAAATGGCAGAGCATAAATGAGCAGTTCTTC	CSVKWQSINEQFF
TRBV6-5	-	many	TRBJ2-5	TGTGCCAGCAGGAGCCAGGGCTTGTACCAAGAGACCCAGTACTTC	CASRSQGLYQETQYF
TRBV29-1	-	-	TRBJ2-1	TGCAGCGTTGACTTAGGGTACAGTGAGCAGTTCTTC	CSVDLGYSEQFF
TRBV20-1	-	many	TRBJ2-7	TGCAGTGCTAGAATTAGTGCAAACGAGCAGTACTTC	CSARISANEQYF
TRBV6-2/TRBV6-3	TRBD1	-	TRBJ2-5	TGTGCCAGCAGGCCCCGGGACAGCGTCTTAGAGACCCAGTACTTT	CASRPRDSVLETQYF
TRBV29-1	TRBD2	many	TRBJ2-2	TGCAGCGTTTCCAGTAAACTAGCGGGAGGGGTAGACACCGGGGAGCTGTTTTTT	CSVSSKLAGGVDTGELFF
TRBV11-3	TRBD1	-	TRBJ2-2	TGTGGCAGTTCCGTTACAGGGGGGACCGGGGAGCTGTTTTTT	CGSSVTGGTGELFF
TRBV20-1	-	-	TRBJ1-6	TGCAGTGCTAGAGATGGGGGTGGTGGGTCCAATAATTCACCCCTCCACTTT	CSARDGGGGSNNSPLHF
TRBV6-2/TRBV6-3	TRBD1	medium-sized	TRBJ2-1	TGTGCCAGCAGTTACCCCTGGGACAGGGGGCTGCACAATGAGCAGTTCTTC	CASSYPWDRGLHNEQFF
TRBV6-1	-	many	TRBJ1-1	TGTGCCAGCCGGCGGGTGGGCACTGAAGCTTTCTTT	CASRRVGTEAFF
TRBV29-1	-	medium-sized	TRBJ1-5	TGCAGCGTTAGGCGGTCATCTTATAGCAATCAGCCCCAGCATTTT	CSVRRSSYSNQPQHF
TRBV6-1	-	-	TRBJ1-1	TGTGCCAGCAGTGGAGTGAGACCTCGGGTACCTGAAGCTTTCTTT	CASSGVRPRVPEAFF
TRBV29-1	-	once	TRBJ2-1	TGCAGCGTTGTCGATGGCATGTCCTACAATGAGCGGTTCTTC	CSVVDGMSYNERFF
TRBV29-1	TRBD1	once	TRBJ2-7	TGCAACGCTGACACCGGGACAGGGGGCAACGTGCAGTACTTC	CNADTGTGGNVQYF
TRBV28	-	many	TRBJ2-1	TGTGCCAGCAGGGGTCGCGGAAACTCCTACAATGAGCAGTTCTTC	CASRGRGNSYNEQFF
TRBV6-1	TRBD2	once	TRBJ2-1	TGTGCCAGCAGTGCGACTAGCGGCCCCGGCAATGAGCAGTTCTTC	CASSATSGPGNEQFF
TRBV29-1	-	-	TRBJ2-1	TGCAGCGCACAACACGGGGCTAGAGATATTGAGCAGTTCTTC	CSAQHGARDIEQFF
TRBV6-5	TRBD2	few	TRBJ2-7	TGTGCCAGCAGCTTGAATGCGGGAGGGAGCTTACCCTATGAGCAGTACTTC	CASSLNAGGSLPYEQYF
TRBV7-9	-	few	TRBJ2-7	TGTGCCAGCAGCCGCTGGACAGGGCGGGGGCTGACCTACGAGCAGTACTTC	CASSRWTGRGLTYEQYF
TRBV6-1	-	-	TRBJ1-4	TGTGTCAGCAGGCCTCAGACAGGCCCAACTAATGAAAAACTGTTTTTT	CVSRPQTGPTNEKLFF
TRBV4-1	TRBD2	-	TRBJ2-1	TGCGCCAGCACCAGGGCTAGCGGGAGTTCCTACAGTGAGCAGTTCTTC	CASTRASGSSYSEQFF
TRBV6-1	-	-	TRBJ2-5	TGTGCCAGCAGGGGCGGCTGGGGGGAGGAGACCCAGTACTTC	CASRGGWGEETQYF
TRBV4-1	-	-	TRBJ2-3	TGCGCCAGCAGCCAAACCAGGTTGACAGGACCCTCGGACGCGCAGTATTTT	CASSQTRLTGPSDAQYF
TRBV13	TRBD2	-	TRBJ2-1	TGTGCCAGCAGCCCGAGGCTAACCAGCGGGAGGGCCTACAATGAGCAGTTCTTC	CASSPRLTSGRAYNEQFF
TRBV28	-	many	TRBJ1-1	TGTGCCAGCAGTTTAACAGGGAAGAACACTGAAGCTTTCTTT	CASSLTGKNTEAFF
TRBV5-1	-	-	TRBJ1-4	TGCGCCAGCAGCTTGGGTCATGAGGGCTTCGGCTTCGAACTGTTTTTT	CASSLGHEGFGFELFF
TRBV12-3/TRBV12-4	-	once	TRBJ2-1	TGCACCAGCAGTTTCCTCAATAGTTACTACAATGAGCAGTTCTTC	CTSSFLNSYYNEQFF
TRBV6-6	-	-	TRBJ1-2	TGTGCCAGCATTGACAGACTAGTCAGTCAGAATGGCTACACCTTC	CASIDRLVSQNGYTF
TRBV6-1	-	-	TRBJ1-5	TGTGCCAGCAGTGAAGTGGGCTGGGATCAGCCCCAGCATTTT	CASSEVGWDQPQHF
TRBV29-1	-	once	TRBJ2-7	TGCAGCGTTGAACTCGACCGACCCTACGAGCGGTATTTC	CSVELDRPYERYF
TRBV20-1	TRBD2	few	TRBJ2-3	TGCAGTGCTAGAGGTCCAGCGGCGGGAGGGGACACAGATACGCAGTATTTT	CSARGPAAGGDTDTQYF
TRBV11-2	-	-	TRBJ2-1	TGTGCCTGCAGCTTAGAGGGGCTTGGGAGCAGATACAATGAACAGTTCTTC	CACSLEGLGSRYNEQFF